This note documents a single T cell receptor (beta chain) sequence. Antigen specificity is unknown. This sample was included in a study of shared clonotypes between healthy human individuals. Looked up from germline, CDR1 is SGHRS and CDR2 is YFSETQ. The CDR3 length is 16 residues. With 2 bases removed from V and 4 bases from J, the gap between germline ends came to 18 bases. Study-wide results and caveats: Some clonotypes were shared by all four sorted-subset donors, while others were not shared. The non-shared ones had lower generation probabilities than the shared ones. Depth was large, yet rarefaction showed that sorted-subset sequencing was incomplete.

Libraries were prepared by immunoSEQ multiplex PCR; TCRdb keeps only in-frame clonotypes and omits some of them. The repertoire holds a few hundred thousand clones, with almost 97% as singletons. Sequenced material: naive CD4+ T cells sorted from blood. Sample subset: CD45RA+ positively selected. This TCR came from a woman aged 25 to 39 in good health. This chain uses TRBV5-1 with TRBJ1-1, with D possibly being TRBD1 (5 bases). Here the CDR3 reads CASSFQGAKVRTEAFF. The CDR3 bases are TGCGCCAGCAGCTTCCAGGGTGCCAAGGTCCGCACTGAAGCTTTCTTT.